Following are 18 T cell receptor beta chains from one sample sequenced in a study of T cells in Graves' hyperthyroidism and ophthalmopathy. Authors of the study amplified TCR beta CDR3 regions from RNA transcripts. The HTBI primer set was used in a first-round RT-PCR of the TCR CDR3. Each CDR3 protein is one row after TCRdb ran MiXCR on the multiplex PCR reads. The sample includes hundreds of thousands of distinct CDR3 sequences, around 42% seen only once; the top ten take 8% to 8.5%. Input material: peripheral blood or thyroid tissue (not recorded which). These receptors were collected from a woman younger than 30 with Graves' hyperthyroidism.

This clonotype was counted only a few times. The rearrangement links TRBV2 to TRBJ1-1; D may be TRBD1 (6 bases). CDR1 SNHLY and CDR2 FYNNEI come from the germline V gene. The CDR3 runs 13 residues. Trimming stripped 10 bases from V and 0 bases from J, with 12 bases between. The CDR3 sequence: CATRDTLNTEAFF. For the CDR3, the DNA is TGTGCCACTCGGGACACCTTGAACACTGAAGCTTTCTTT.

This clonotype was seen only a few times. This sequence joins TRBV7-3 and TRBJ2-2; no clear D. The CDR3 sequence is 13 residues long. CDR1 and CDR2 (germline): SGHTA, FQGTGA. V lost 5 bases and J 6 bases, leaving 10 bases between the germline ends. CDR3 DNA sequence: TGTGCCAGCAGCCATCGTAGGTCCGGGGAGCTGTTTTTT. Encoded protein: CASSHRRSGELFF.

About this clonotype: Given a much more abundant clone one base away, this may be a read error. The CDR3 end shows no conserved phenylalanine or tryptophan, and so a read error is likely. The rearrangement links TRBV7-2 to TRBJ2-2, with TRBD2 identical over 9 bases. V lost 5 bases and J lost 4; bases outside the gene matches: 5. Germline V gene lookup returns CDR1 SGHTA and CDR2 FQGNSA. CDR3 length: 15 amino acids. CDR3 sequence reads: CASSSAGGGTGELFY. In DNA form, the CDR3 reads TGTGCCAGCAGCAGCGCGGGAGGGGGCACCGGGGAGCTGTTTTAT.

The chain employs TRBV9 and TRBJ1-3; 8 bases line up with TRBD1. The CDR3 loop spans 16 amino acids. The V gene's germline CDR1 is SGDLS and CDR2 YYNGEE. V lost 4 bases to trimming and J lost 7 bases; unmatched junction nucleotides: 13. The CDR3 region has the DNA TGTGCCAGCAGCCCGAGTGGGGGCGGGACAGGCAACACCATATATTTT. Amino acids: CASSPSGGGTGNTIYF.

This clonotype showed up many times. CDR3 sequence: CSVLQGDIFGANVLTF. DNA for the CDR3: TGCAGCGTCCTACAGGGGGATATCTTTGGGGCCAACGTCCTGACTTTC. The V gene is TRBV29-1, the J gene TRBJ2-6; TRBD1 agrees at 8 bases. The germline gives CDR1 SQVTM, CDR2 ANQGSEA. Germline trimming cut 6 bases from V and 3 bases from J; bases unmatched to any gene: 10. This CDR3 is 16 amino acids long.

Ten or more counts support this clonotype. V gene TRBV7-2 combines with J gene TRBJ2-7, with a tentative D call TRBD2 (5 bases). V was shortened by 8 bases and J by 2 bases, with 13 bases between the two germline ends. The germline CDR1 and CDR2 sequences are SGHTA and FQGNSA. The CDR3 contains 13 residues. CDR3 protein: CASFGGPPYEQYF. CDR3 DNA: TGTGCCAGCTTTGGAGGACCCCCCTACGAGCAGTACTTC. Together with reference TRBV7-2 and TRBJ2-7, the CDR3 gives the full variable domain: GAGVSQSPSNKVTEKGKDVELRCDPISGHTALYWYRQSLGQGLEFLIYFQGNSAPDKSGLPSDRFSAERTGGSVSTLTIQRTQQEDSAVYLCASFGGPPYEQYFGPGTRLTVT.

This clonotype has a count of ten or more. The chain has TRBV29-1 and TRBJ1-2; TRBD1 is a possible D gene (5 bases). V shed 6 bases and J shed 0 bases, with 11 bases lying between them. CDR3 length: 13 amino acids. Germline-derived CDR1 and CDR2 are SQVTM and ANQGSEA. The CDR3 loop reads CSVLRGSNYGYTF. The CDR3 DNA follows: TGCAGCGTACTCCGGGGCTCTAACTATGGCTACACCTTC.

About this clonotype itself: This may be a read error: a much more frequent sequence differs by one nucleotide. The chain joins TRBV29-1 to TRBJ2-7; 7 nucleotides agree with TRBD1. Germline CDR1 is SQVTM and CDR2 is ANQGSEA. V lost 6 bases and J lost 6; bases outside the gene matches: 5. The CDR3 extends over 11 amino acids. This CDR3 reads CSVVGTAEQYF. In nucleotides, the CDR3 is TGCAGCGTCGTCGGGACAGCCGAGCAGTACTTC.

V usage is TRBV24-1 and J usage is TRBJ2-5; D tentatively reads TRBD1 or TRBD2 (6 bases each). Trimming stripped 6 bases from V and 9 bases from J, with 25 bases between. The CDR3 length is 16 residues. Germline assignment: CDR1 KGHDR and CDR2 SFDVKD. This chain's CDR3 is CATSLGGPGRDQPQYF. The CDR3 nucleotides read TGTGCCACCAGTCTGGGGGGCCCAGGACGGGATCAGCCCCAGTACTTC.

This clonotype was seen repeatedly, ten times or more. The chain recombines TRBV9 with TRBJ1-1, with a tentative D call TRBD1 (5 bases). CDR3 length equals 13 residues. CDR1 SGDLS and CDR2 YYNGEE come from the germline V gene. The V and J ends lost 0 bases and 11 bases respectively, with 14 bases between them. As DNA, the CDR3 is TGTGCCAGCAGCGTAGATCTCACGGGGGACGCTTTCTTT. This encodes CASSVDLTGDAFF.

This clonotype was found a few times. This chain links TRBV2 with TRBJ1-6; D is possibly TRBD1 (6 bases). V was trimmed by 7 bases and J by 5 bases, leaving 12 bases between them. The V gene's germline CDR1 is SNHLY and CDR2 FYNNEI. The CDR3 is made up of 14 amino acids. The CDR3 region is CASTTGTNNSPLHF. CDR3 DNA sequence: TGTGCCAGCACCACCGGGACAAATAATTCACCCCTCCACTTT.

This clonotype was seen a few times. This chain joins TRBV7-9 and TRBJ2-7, with 8 bases identical to TRBD1. V lost 6 bases to trimming and J lost 5 bases; unmatched junction nucleotides: 9. The CDR3 consists of 14 residues. Per germline, CDR1 SEHNR and CDR2 FQNEAQ (reference sequence). Here the CDR3 reads CASRQTGEADEQYF. Written as DNA, the CDR3 is TGTGCCAGCAGGCAGACAGGGGAGGCGGACGAGCAGTACTTC.

The chain joins TRBV5-1 to TRBJ2-2, with D maybe TRBD1 (5 bases). CDR1 and CDR2 from the germline V gene are SGHRS and YFSETQ. V dropped 4 bases and J dropped 0 bases, with 10 bases sitting between them. The CDR3 contains 15 residues. CDR3 sequence: CASSQGGSNTGELFF. The CDR3 bases are TGCGCCAGCAGCCAGGGCGGATCGAACACCGGGGAGCTGTTTTTT.

The rearrangement uses TRBV29-1 and TRBJ2-2; no definite D call. Trimming took off 2 bases at V and 9 bases at J, with 16 bases between the two ends. The CDR3 length is 14 residues. The germline V gene has CDR1 SQVTM and CDR2 ANQGSEA. The CDR3 loop is CSVESRGYLRELFF. CDR3 DNA: TGCAGCGTTGAATCGCGCGGTTACCTACGGGAGCTGTTTTTT.

As to this clonotype: This may come from a read error, since a much larger clone is one base off. The rearrangement links TRBV7-2 to TRBJ2-7; D not resolved. The germline V gene has CDR1 SGHTA and CDR2 FQGNSA. Trimming took off 5 bases at V and 6 bases at J, with 8 bases between the two ends. This CDR3 has 11 amino acids. The CDR3 sequence is CASSRHCEQYF. The CDR3 nucleotides are TGTGCCAGCAGCAGGCACTGCGAGCAGTACTTC.

In the case of this clonotype: A read error may be the cause here, since a much bigger clone is one base away. Here the CDR3 reads CASSLGPVQETQYF. For the CDR3, the DNA is TGTGCCAGCAGCTTAGGTCCAGTCCAAGAGACCCAGTACTTC. The rearrangement uses TRBV7-8 and TRBJ2-5; D gene unclear. The germline V gene has CDR1 SGHVS and CDR2 FQNEAQ. CDR3 length: 14 amino acids. V lost 1 base, J lost 1 base, and 7 bases lay in between.

This clonotype was counted between two and nine times. V gene TRBV10-3 combines with J gene TRBJ2-7, with a weak D call TRBD1 (5 bases). This CDR3 region has 13 residues. Deletions cut 10 bases from V and 3 bases from J, with 16 bases between. In germline, CDR1 is ENHRY, CDR2 SYGVKD. The CDR3 bases are TGTGCCAGCAGCAGGATTAGGGGCTACGAGCAGTACTTC. Translating it yields CASSRIRGYEQYF.

This clonotype was seen just once. The V and J genes are TRBV7-9 and TRBJ1-6; 7 nucleotides align to TRBD1. Germline-derived CDR1 and CDR2 are SEHNR and FQNEAQ (reference sequence). J gave up 8 bases and V 5 bases, and 9 bases lay outside the gene matches. The CDR3 extends over 15 amino acids. The CDR3 region is CASSDRQGVDSPLHF. The CDR3 nucleotides are TGTGCCAGCAGCGATCGACAGGGAGTTGATTCACCCCTCCACTTT.